A selection of T cell receptor beta chains follows, all from one sample in a study of blood T cell repertoires in COVID-19. Using immunoSEQ multiplex PCR, the repertoire was profiled, and TCRdb retains in-frame clones only, with some absent. This sample has some 89,000 clones; 65% to 85% occur once, and the top ten carry about 11%. Sequenced sample: peripheral blood. All receptors come from a man aged 70 or older with acute or convalescent COVID-19. Each CDR3 is given with its conserved first and last residue. The D gene is left open where the match is weak.

cdr3_aa,cdr3_nt,d_call,j_call,v_call
CASSYATGDPNEKLFF,TGTGCCAGCAGTTACGCAACAGGGGACCCGAATGAAAAACTGTTTTTT,TRBD1,TRBJ1-4,TRBV6-2/TRBV6-3
CASSQPGMDEKLFF,TGTGCCAGCAGCCAACCAGGGATGGATGAAAAACTGTTTTTT,-,TRBJ1-4,TRBV3-1/TRBV3-2
CASSLETGYEQYF,TGTGCCAGCAGTCTAGAGACAGGCTACGAGCAGTACTTC,-,TRBJ2-7,TRBV28
CASSIDPGTGSPSNYGYTF,TGTGCCAGTAGTATAGATCCCGGGACAGGATCTCCTTCTAACTATGGCTACACCTTC,TRBD1,TRBJ1-2,TRBV19
CASSPGTGSYNEQFF,TGCGCCAGCAGCCCTGGAACGGGCTCCTACAATGAGCAGTTCTTC,-,TRBJ2-1,TRBV5-1
CASSWSGNQPQHF,TGTGCCAGCAGTTGGAGTGGCAATCAGCCCCAGCATTTT,-,TRBJ1-5,TRBV6-5
CASSVAGLGISGNTIYF,TGTGCCAGCAGCGTAGCGGGGTTGGGAATCTCTGGAAACACCATATATTTT,-,TRBJ1-3,TRBV9
CASRKGQPNYNEQFF,TGCGCCAGTAGGAAGGGACAGCCTAACTACAATGAGCAGTTCTTC,TRBD1,TRBJ2-1,TRBV10-2
CASRGPSYNEQFF,TGTGCCAGCAGGGGGCCTTCCTACAATGAGCAGTTCTTC,TRBD1,TRBJ2-1,TRBV10-3
CAARLQETQYF,TGTGCCGCCCGACTGCAAGAGACCCAGTACTTC,-,TRBJ2-5,TRBV6-5